The 7 T cell receptor beta chains below come from one sample, sequenced in a study of blood T cells in healthy people across ages. Next came a second PCR, run for about 6 to 11 cycles, which used a sample-barcoded 5' primer along with a J-beta primer mix. One entry per CDR3 protein results from TCRdb running MiXCR on the 5' RACE reads. Of over 600,000 distinct CDR3 sequences in the sample, 46% were seen once. The specimen was blood. The source is a man older than 75 in good health.

The rearrangement links TRBV7-3 to TRBJ2-1; 9 nucleotides align to TRBD2. The tail of the sequence fits TRBJ2-7 better, so the J call may be wrong. Germline CDR1 reads SGHTA; CDR2 reads FQGTGA. This CDR3 is 15 amino acids long. The CDR3 loop reads CASTLTSGSYNEQYF. CDR3 nucleotides: TGTGCCAGCACCTTGACTAGCGGTTCCTACAATGAGCAGTACTTC.

With regard to this clonotype: Mismatch with germline at one junction end may stem from a read error. The J gene is TRBJ2-1, the V gene TRBV12-3 or TRBV12-4; D not resolved. This CDR3 is 12 amino acids long. This CDR3 is CAGSPSAHEQFF. CDR3 DNA sequence: TGTGCCGGCAGTCCATCGGCGCACGAGCAGTTCTTC.

The chain couples TRBV6-2 or TRBV6-3 to TRBJ2-1; 9 bases fit TRBD1. This CDR3 contains 15 residues. With V trimmed by 1 base and J by 7 bases, 5 bases remained unmatched. In germline, CDR1 is MNHEY, CDR2 SVGEGT. CDR3 in amino acids: CASSYLTGGVNEQFF. As DNA, the CDR3 is TGTGCCAGCAGTTACTTAACAGGGGGCGTGAATGAGCAGTTCTTC.

This CDR3 is CSANALAGVVHEQYF. In nucleotides, the CDR3 is TGCAGTGCTAACGCGCTAGCGGGAGTTGTCCACGAGCAGTACTTC. V and J are TRBV20-1 and TRBJ2-7; TRBD2 aligns across 10 bases. V was pared by 4 bases and J by 5 bases, with 11 bases of the junction left unmatched. The germline V gene has CDR1 DFQATT and CDR2 SNEGSKA (reference sequence). The CDR3 contains 15 residues.

V usage is TRBV29-1 and J usage is TRBJ2-7; tentative D call: TRBD1 (6 bases). The germline gives CDR1 SQVTM, CDR2 ANQGSEA. With 4 bases removed from V and 0 bases from J, the gap between germline ends came to 10 bases. CDR3 size: 13 residues. The chain's CDR3 is CSVVGGSSYEQYF. Written as DNA, the CDR3 is TGCAGCGTTGTTGGGGGCAGCTCCTACGAGCAGTACTTC.

J is TRBJ2-4 and V is TRBV10-3; the D gene could be TRBD1 or TRBD2 (5 bases each). V shed 3 bases and J shed 6 bases, with 12 bases lying between them. Looked up from germline, CDR1 is ENHRY and CDR2 is SYGVKD. The CDR3 length is 14 residues. DNA of the CDR3: TGTGCCATCAGTGACCCCCGGGACGGAAACATTCAGTACTTC. Encoded protein: CAISDPRDGNIQYF.

The chain carries TRBV13 and TRBJ1-4; D gene uncertain. V lost 5 bases and J 4 bases, leaving 11 bases between the germline ends. This CDR3 is 14 amino acids long. Germline CDR1 and CDR2: PRHDT and FYEKMQ (reference sequence). The CDR3 loop is CASSTNTGNEKLFF. The CDR3 bases are TGTGCCAGCAGCACAAACACGGGTAATGAAAAACTGTTTTTT. The variable domain in full, completed from reference TRBV13 and TRBJ1-4, reads AAGVIQSPRHLIKEKRETATLKCYPIPRHDTVYWYQQGPGQDPQFLISFYEKMQSDKGSIPDRFSAQQFSDYHSELNMSSLELGDSALYFCASSTNTGNEKLFFGSGTQLSVL.